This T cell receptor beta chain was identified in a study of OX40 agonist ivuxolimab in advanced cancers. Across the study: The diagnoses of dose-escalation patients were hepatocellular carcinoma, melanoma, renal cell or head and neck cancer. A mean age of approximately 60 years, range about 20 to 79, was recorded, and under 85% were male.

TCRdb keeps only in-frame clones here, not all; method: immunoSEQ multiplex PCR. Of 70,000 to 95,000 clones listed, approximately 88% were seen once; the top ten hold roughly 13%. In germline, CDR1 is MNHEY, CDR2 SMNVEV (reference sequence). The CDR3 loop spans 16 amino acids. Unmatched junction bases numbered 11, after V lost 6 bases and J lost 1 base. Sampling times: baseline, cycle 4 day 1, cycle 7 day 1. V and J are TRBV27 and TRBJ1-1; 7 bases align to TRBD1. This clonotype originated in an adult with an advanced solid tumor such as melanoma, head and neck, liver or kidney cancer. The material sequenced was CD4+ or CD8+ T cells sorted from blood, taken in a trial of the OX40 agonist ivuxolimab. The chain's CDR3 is CASSLAGGATNTEAFF. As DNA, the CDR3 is TGTGCCAGCAGCCTAGCAGGGGGTGCCACGAACACTGAAGCTTTCTTT.